These T cell receptor beta chains were read from a single sample in a study of identifying expanded T cells in peripheral blood. Sequenced by immunoSEQ multiplex PCR; TCRdb stores in-frame clones only, minus some. Among around 130,000 clones listed, roughly 90% were seen once. The sample consisted of blood. These receptors were taken from a person between 18 and 75 years old in good health. The CDR3 runs from the conserved cysteine through the conserved F or W. The D gene is left open where the match is weak. Size is omitted from some rows. Given values are once, few, many or a class for expanded clones.

CDR3aa | CDR3nt | j_gene | v_gene | abundance | d_gene
CAIRVDEYEQYF | TGTGCCATCAGGGTGGACGAGTACGAGCAGTACTTC | TRBJ2-7 | TRBV10-3 | . | .
CASSLLASGGETQYF | TGCGCCAGCAGCTTGCTGGCTAGTGGCGGGGAGACCCAGTACTTC | TRBJ2-5 | TRBV5-1 | . | .
CASSLRGQGVGYGYTF | TGTGCCAGCAGTTTAAGGGGGCAGGGGGTAGGCTATGGCTACACCTTC | TRBJ1-2 | TRBV27 | . | TRBD1
CASSEFGRRGAEAFF | TGCGCCAGCAGTGAATTTGGGCGGCGGGGCGCTGAAGCTTTCTTT | TRBJ1-1 | TRBV10-1 | few | .
CASSESSVYGYTF | TGTGCCAGCAGTGAATCGTCAGTTTATGGCTACACCTTC | TRBJ1-2 | TRBV6-1 | . | .
CASSQDERDGAKNIQYF | TGCGCCAGCAGCCAAGACGAAAGGGACGGAGCCAAAAACATTCAGTACTTC | TRBJ2-4 | TRBV4-1 | . | .
CASRWASEQETQYF | TGCGCCAGTCGCTGGGCCAGTGAACAAGAGACCCAGTACTTC | TRBJ2-5 | TRBV5-1 | . | .
CASSLESGGNEKLFF | TGTGCCAGCAGCTTAGAGTCTGGGGGTAATGAAAAACTGTTTTTT | TRBJ1-4 | TRBV7-9 | . | .
CASSLNSGSSYEQYF | TGTGCCAGCAGTTTAAATTCGGGGAGCTCCTACGAGCAGTACTTC | TRBJ2-7 | TRBV27 | . | .
CASSAGGQGSNQPQHF | TGTGCCAGCAGCGCCGGGGGACAGGGCAGCAATCAGCCCCAGCATTTT | TRBJ1-5 | TRBV9 | . | TRBD1
CASSQVGGQNTDTQYF | TGTGCCAGCAGCCAAGTCGGGGGACAGAACACAGATACGCAGTATTTT | TRBJ2-3 | TRBV4-2 | . | .
CASSWTVQGDTQYF | TGTGCCAGCAGCTGGACAGTTCAGGGAGATACGCAGTATTTT | TRBJ2-3 | TRBV7-3 | . | .
CASSLEPWGTEAFF | TGTGCCAGCAGCTTGGAGCCCTGGGGCACTGAAGCTTTCTTT | TRBJ1-1 | TRBV5-4 | . | .
CASSPLARGGADTEAFF | TGTGCCAGCTCACCCTTGGCAAGAGGGGGCGCGGACACTGAAGCTTTCTTT | TRBJ1-1 | TRBV18 | . | TRBD1
CASSQAYARRGYTF | TGTGCCAGCAGTCAGGCGTACGCGAGACGTGGCTACACCTTC | TRBJ1-2 | TRBV13 | . | .
CSVWDSHTEAFF | TGCAGCGTTTGGGACAGCCACACTGAAGCTTTCTTT | TRBJ1-1 | TRBV29-1 | . | TRBD1
CASSLRRRDYEQYF | TGTGCCAGCAGCTTACGAAGAAGGGACTACGAGCAGTACTTC | TRBJ2-7 | TRBV11-1 | . | .
CASSPMAGVLHEQFF | TGTGCCAGCAGCCCAATGGCGGGAGTCTTGCATGAGCAGTTCTTC | TRBJ2-1 | TRBV7-3 | . | TRBD2
CASRTGQGIEKLFF | TGTGCCAGTAGGACCGGACAGGGGATTGAAAAACTGTTTTTT | TRBJ1-4 | TRBV19 | medium-sized | TRBD1
CASSLLRGLWGTQYF | TGTGCCAGCAGTTTATTAAGAGGACTCTGGGGGACCCAGTACTTC | TRBJ2-5 | TRBV28 | . | .
CASRQRASGSTGELFF | TGTGCCAGCAGGCAGCGGGCTAGCGGGAGTACCGGGGAGCTGTTTTTT | TRBJ2-2 | TRBV2 | . | TRBD2
CASTTTGTGNTEAFF | TGTGCCAGCACCACAACCGGGACAGGGAACACTGAAGCTTTCTTT | TRBJ1-1 | TRBV9 | . | TRBD1
CASSPGTADQREQYF | TGTGCCAGCAGTCCCGGGACCGCAGATCAACGCGAGCAGTACTTC | TRBJ2-7 | TRBV28 | . | .
CASSGSGTGSSYEQYF | TGTGCCAGCAGCGGTTCCGGGACAGGGAGCTCCTACGAGCAGTACTTC | TRBJ2-7 | TRBV9 | . | TRBD1
CASSEGGRGPSQGQYF | TGCGCCAGCAGTGAGGGGGGTCGGGGTCCAAGTCAAGGGCAGTACTTC | TRBJ2-7 | TRBV10-1 | once | .
CASSITTGWKDQPQHF | TGTGCCAGCAGCATAACGACAGGGTGGAAGGATCAGCCCCAGCATTTT | TRBJ1-5 | TRBV7-2 | . | TRBD1
CTSSQGVSNQPQHF | TGCACCAGCAGCCAGGGAGTTAGCAATCAGCCCCAGCATTTT | TRBJ1-5 | TRBV1 | . | .
CASRSKGGPTEAFF | TGTGCCAGCAGGTCGAAGGGGGGGCCCACTGAAGCTTTCTTT | TRBJ1-1 | TRBV6-4 | . | .
CASTPPASPDTQYF | TGCGCCAGCACCCCACCGGCGTCCCCAGATACGCAGTATTTT | TRBJ2-3 | TRBV4-1 | . | .
CASSIGTGQMNTEAFF | TGTGCCAGTAGTATAGGGACAGGGCAGATGAACACTGAAGCTTTCTTT | TRBJ1-1 | TRBV19 | once | TRBD1
CASSSEGEGLNTEAFF | TGTGCCAGCAGCTCAGAGGGGGAGGGTCTGAACACTGAAGCTTTCTTT | TRBJ1-1 | TRBV13 | . | .
CASSQRTSGTYNEQFF | TGTGCCAGCAGCCAACGGACTAGCGGGACCTACAATGAGCAGTTCTTC | TRBJ2-1 | TRBV11-3 | . | TRBD2
CASSPRAFNQPQHF | TGTGCCAGCAGTCCCCGGGCCTTCAATCAGCCCCAGCATTTT | TRBJ1-5 | TRBV2 | . | .
CASSIRRRGETQYF | TGTGCCAGCAGCATTCGACGCCGGGGGGAGACCCAGTACTTC | TRBJ2-5 | TRBV14 | . | .
CASSSTPQGNTDTQYF | TGCGCCAGCAGTTCAACCCCACAGGGCAACACAGATACGCAGTATTTT | TRBJ2-3 | TRBV5-1 | . | .
CASSLGLAGYNEQFF | TGTGCCAGCAGCTTAGGTCTAGCGGGGTACAATGAGCAGTTCTTC | TRBJ2-1 | TRBV11-2 | . | TRBD2